The 18 T cell receptor beta chains given below trace back to one sample, sequenced in a study of T-cell memory formation after mild COVID-19 (dated by TCRdb to 2020 to 2022). The library relied on 5' RACE. The sample was run on an Illumina NovaSeq 6000. The public reads were reanalyzed by TCRdb: fastp trimming at Q25, MiXCR alignment, in-frame beta chains only. Under each unique CDR3 protein, matching rows form one entry showing the most common genes and DNA. This sample holds approximately 250,000 distinct CDR3 sequences; 16% were observed only once. The leading ten clones occupy around 21% of the sample. Source material: PBMCs or a T cell subset sorted from them (not recorded which). The receptor source for this set is a man between 18 and 35 years old who had mild COVID-19 (a few samples of this study predate the infection). The sample titles of this study are shuffled in the database, so cell type and time point are left out; the donor was told from shared clones.

The chain carries TRBV6-1 and TRBJ2-7; tentatively, D is TRBD2 (6 bases). V dropped 6 bases and J dropped 4 bases, with 13 bases sitting between them. Looked up from germline, CDR1 is MNHNS and CDR2 is SASEGT. The CDR3 length is 13 residues. The CDR3 protein is CASSFSGSYEQYF. CDR3 sequence (DNA): TGTGCCAGCAGCTTTTCCGGGAGTTACGAGCAGTACTTC.

This clonotype was seen more than once but under ten times. J is TRBJ2-3 and V is TRBV28; 7 bases line up with TRBD2. Trimming took 10 bases from V and 5 from J; bases not matched to a gene: 9. The CDR3 covers 13 residues. In germline, CDR1 is MDHEN, CDR2 SYDVKM. The CDR3: CAIEGGAGDTQYF. The CDR3 nucleotides read TGTGCCATCGAGGGAGGGGCGGGAGATACGCAGTATTTT. Complete variable domain (other parts from reference TRBV28 and TRBJ2-3): DVKVTQSSRYLVKRTGEKVFLECVQDMDHENMFWYRQDPGLGLRLIYFSYDVKMKEKGDIPEGYSVSREKKERFSLILESASTNQTSMYLCAIEGGAGDTQYFGPGTRLTVL.

This clonotype was detected only a few times. The J gene is TRBJ1-2, the V gene TRBV7-9; no firm D call. This CDR3 is 12 amino acids long. Germline V gene sequence: CDR1 SEHNR, CDR2 FQNEAQ (reference sequence). V was clipped by 1 base and J by 7 bases, with 7 bases between them. The CDR3 loop reads CASSLEERGYTF. The CDR3 DNA follows: TGTGCCAGCAGCTTAGAGGAGCGTGGCTACACCTTC.

There are a few counts of this clonotype. As DNA, the CDR3 is TGTGCCAGCAGCCCCGAGAGGGTAGATGGCTACACCTTC. Amino acids: CASSPERVDGYTF. V and J are TRBV5-4 and TRBJ1-2; D is uncertain. The CDR3 extends over 13 amino acids. Per the germline V gene, CDR1 is SGHNT and CDR2 is YYREEE (reference sequence). Trimming removed 4 bases from V and 6 bases from J, with 13 bases in between.

In its sample, this clonotype was seen a few times. The CDR3 coding sequence is TGTGCCAGCAGCCCTAGGACAGACCCCTACGAGCAGTACTTC. This sequence encodes CASSPRTDPYEQYF. The rearrangement links TRBV7-8 to TRBJ2-7; D might be TRBD1 (6 bases). Per germline, CDR1 SGHVS and CDR2 FQNEAQ. This CDR3 has 14 amino acids. V was cut by 5 bases and J by 2 bases, with 13 bases left in between.

This chain links TRBV4-3 with TRBJ2-2; 8 nucleotides align to TRBD1. V gave up 4 bases and J gave up 7 bases; unmatched junction bases: 8. Germline values: CDR1 LGHNA, CDR2 YSLEER. CDR3 size: 15 residues. CDR3 nucleotide sequence: TGCGCCAGCAGCCTTACAGGGGGTTATGGCGGGGAGCTGTTTTTT. Residues: CASSLTGGYGGELFF.

In this sample, this clonotype turned up a few times. The V call is TRBV4-2, the J call TRBJ2-3, with 9 positions matching TRBD2. The CDR3 has 19 amino acids. Germline V CDR1 and CDR2: LGHNA, YNFKEQ. V was pared by 0 bases and J by 0 bases, with 10 bases of the junction left unmatched. The CDR3 region is CASSQDWAGGQASTDTQYF. The CDR3 coding sequence is TGTGCCAGCAGCCAAGATTGGGCGGGGGGGCAAGCGAGCACAGATACGCAGTATTTT.

This chain links TRBV6-7 with TRBJ2-5; 9 nucleotides line up with TRBD2. TRBV6-7 is noted as an ORF with a role that remains uncertain. CDR3 length equals 17 residues. V gave up 7 bases and J gave up 2 bases; unmatched junction bases: 14. The CDR3 DNA reads as TGTGCCAGCACCTACGATGTTAGCGGGGGTTGTCAAGAGACCCAGTACTTC. This encodes CASTYDVSGGCQETQYF.

This clonotype was detected only a few times. The J gene is TRBJ1-6, the V gene TRBV27; 8 bases are a match to TRBD1. The CDR3 consists of 15 residues. Trimming took 5 bases from V and 10 from J; bases not matched to a gene: 10. Germline CDR1 MNHEY, CDR2 SMNVEV (reference sequence). CDR3 nucleotides: TGTGCCAGCAGTATTAGGGGACAGGTTGGGTCACCCCTCCACTTT. It translates to CASSIRGQVGSPLHF.

This clonotype came up many times. The chain couples TRBV12-3 or TRBV12-4 to TRBJ1-1; D remains ambiguous. V was clipped by 1 base and J by 1 base, with 4 bases between them. The CDR3 totals 13 residues. CDR3 DNA: TGTGCCAGCAGTTTAGGCCCGAACACTGAAGCTTTCTTT. Amino acid sequence: CASSLGPNTEAFF.

For the CDR3, the DNA is TGTGCCAGCTATGGCGCCCCGGGCGGGTCAACAGATACGCAGTATTTT. It is translated as CASYGAPGGSTDTQYF. The chain couples TRBV27 to TRBJ2-3, with D possibly TRBD2 on 5 matching bases. Trimming cost V 8 bases and J 3 bases, with 21 bases left between them. The CDR3 has 16 amino acids. CDR1 is MNHEY, CDR2 SMNVEV, per germline (reference sequence).

The genes are TRBV9 and TRBJ2-3; 7 nucleotides match TRBD2. The CDR3 spans 16 residues. The germline V gene encodes CDR1 SGDLS and CDR2 YYNGEE. J gave up 6 bases and V 4 bases, and 14 bases lay outside the gene matches. The DNA for the CDR3 is TGTGCCAGCAGCTCAGGCCCGCCTGTCGGGGGGGATACGCAGTATTTT. Its translation is CASSSGPPVGGDTQYF.

The chain links TRBV18 to TRBJ2-7; D gene uncertain. Between the trimmed V and J ends, which lost 2 bases and 1 base, there was a span of 9 bases. The length of the CDR3 is 14 residues. CDR1 and CDR2 from the germline V gene are KGHSH and LQKENI. CDR3 in DNA: TGTGCCAGCTCACCAAGCTCAGATTCCTACGAGCAGTACTTC. It translates to CASSPSSDSYEQYF. Supplemented by reference TRBV18 and TRBJ2-7, the full variable domain reads NAGVMQNPRHLVRRRGQEARLRCSPMKGHSHVYWYRQLPEEGLKFMVYLQKENIIDESGMPKERFSAEFPKEGPSILRIQQVVRGDSAAYFCASSPSSDSYEQYFGPGTRLTVT.

This chain connects TRBV5-1 to TRBJ2-5, with 8 bases identical to TRBD2. There are 16 residues in the CDR3. Trimming took 1 base from V and 2 from J; bases not matched to a gene: 7. Per the germline V gene, CDR1 is SGHRS and CDR2 is YFSETQ. CDR3 DNA sequence: TGCGCCAGCAGCTTGCCTGTTAGCGGGGAACAAGAGACCCAGTACTTC. It codes for CASSLPVSGEQETQYF. Full variable domain (missing parts from reference TRBV5-1 and TRBJ2-5): KAGVTQTPRYLIKTRGQQVTLSCSPISGHRSVSWYQQTPGQGLQFLFEYFSETQRNKGNFPGRFSGRQFSNSRSEMNVSTLELGDSALYLCASSLPVSGEQETQYFGPGTRLLVL.

This clonotype was counted only a few times. The chain carries TRBV20-1 and TRBJ2-5, with 10 positions matching TRBD2. V lost 6 bases to trimming and J lost 3 bases; unmatched junction nucleotides: 4. Germline CDR1 is DFQATT and CDR2 is SNEGSKA (reference sequence). This CDR3 contains 13 residues. In nucleotides, the CDR3 is TGCAGTGCCGCCCTAGCGGGGGAAGAGACCCAGTACTTC. Protein product: CSAALAGEETQYF.

This clonotype was detected a few times. The chain couples TRBV25-1 to TRBJ1-2; D is unresolved. Per germline, CDR1 MGHDK and CDR2 SYGVNS. The CDR3 length is 13 residues. Trimming shortened V by 6 bases and J by 0 bases, and 8 bases separated the two germline ends. The CDR3 nucleotides read TGTGCCAGCAGGGACGGGGCTAACTATGGCTACACCTTC. This codes for CASRDGANYGYTF.

J is TRBJ2-1 and V is TRBV20-1; unclear D gene. V was cut by 3 bases and J by 4 bases, with 7 bases left in between. Looked up from germline, CDR1 is DFQATT and CDR2 is SNEGSKA (reference sequence). This CDR3 has 12 residues. CDR3 bases: TGCAGTGCTAGTAGTCCGTACAATGAGCAGTTCTTC. Its translation: CSASSPYNEQFF.

This clonotype was detected only a few times. The chain has TRBV29-1 and TRBJ2-4; perhaps D is TRBD1 or TRBD2 (5 bases each). V shed 5 bases and J shed 2 bases, with 16 bases lying between them. Per germline, CDR1 SQVTM and CDR2 ANQGSEA. CDR3 size: 15 residues. CDR3 coding DNA: TGCAGCGTTTCGGACGGGGCTGGGACCAAAAACATTCAGTACTTC. Protein product: CSVSDGAGTKNIQYF. Full variable domain (remainder filled in from reference TRBV29-1 and TRBJ2-4): SAVISQKPSRDICQRGTSLTIQCQVDSQVTMMFWYRQQPGQSLTLIATANQGSEATYESGFVIDKFPISRPNLTFSTLTVSNMSPEDSSIYLCSVSDGAGTKNIQYFGAGTRLSVL.